This T cell receptor beta chain appears in the sequencing data of a study of beta chain features in type 1 diabetes. Whole-study results and caveats: Compared to healthy donors, patients appeared to have naive, central memory and Treg TCRB repertoires that were more alike. Shorter TCRB CDR3s, moderately but significantly so, marked every one of the four CD4+ subsets in Type 1 diabetes patients. Type 1 diabetes patients showed fewer insertions and more deletions at VDJ junctions.

Via CD45RO/CCR7/CD25/CD127/CD95/CD27, cells of the CD4+ naive, central memory, regulatory and stem cell-like memory subsets were sorted. The ends were cut back, 1 base at V and 6 bases at J, with 3 bases in the middle. In germline, CDR1 is DFQATT, CDR2 SNEGSKA (reference sequence). The CDR3 length is 10 residues. The whole isolated RNA underwent reverse transcription, so sequencing captured expressed TCRB transcripts. Here immunoSEQ multiplex PCR was the method, and the copy in TCRdb shows in-frame clones only, minus some. The sample consists of a few hundred thousand clones, roughly 17% of them appearing once. This clone was found a few times. No antigen is known for it.

The material sequenced was naive CD4+ T cells from blood. This TCR was recovered from a man between 25 and 39 years old with type 1 diabetes. The rearrangement links TRBV20-1 to TRBJ1-2; no clear D. The CDR3 DNA reads as TGCAGTGCTAGAGTCGATGGCTACACCTTC. This translates into CSARVDGYTF.